The rows below give T cell receptor beta chains drawn from one sample of a study of blood T cell repertoires in COVID-19. TCRdb's copy holds only in-frame clones and misses some; the assay was immunoSEQ multiplex PCR. The sample yields about 39,000 clones, approximately 80% seen once. The sample comprised peripheral blood. The receptors were gathered from a man in his 60s in a cohort sampled during active COVID-19. CDR3s include the opening cysteine and the closing phenylalanine or tryptophan. The order of the fields is V gene, clone size, D gene, J gene, CDR3 DNA, CDR3 protein. A D gene is named only where the DNA matches it firmly. The size of a clone is reported for some rows only, either as once, few or many, or as a class for expanded clones.

v_call: TRBV6-1; clone_size: NA; d_call: TRBD1; j_call: TRBJ1-6; cdr3_nt: TGTGCCAGCAGTGAAGGGGGACAGGGTAATTCACCCCTCCACTTT; cdr3_aa: CASSEGGQGNSPLHF
v_call: TRBV29-1; clone_size: NA; d_call: NA; j_call: TRBJ2-1; cdr3_nt: TGCAGCGTTGGCGAGGGGGGGGGCTACAATGAGCAGTTCTTC; cdr3_aa: CSVGEGGGYNEQFF
v_call: TRBV5-1; clone_size: NA; d_call: NA; j_call: TRBJ1-6; cdr3_nt: TGCGCCAGCAGTTCCGACAGCTACTCCTATAATTCACCCCTCCACTTT; cdr3_aa: CASSSDSYSYNSPLHF
v_call: TRBV19; clone_size: NA; d_call: NA; j_call: TRBJ2-1; cdr3_nt: TGTGCCAGTAGTATGCTAAGCGCCGTTCCCAATGAGCAGTTCTTC; cdr3_aa: CASSMLSAVPNEQFF
v_call: TRBV11-3; clone_size: NA; d_call: TRBD2; j_call: TRBJ2-2; cdr3_nt: TGTGCCAGCAGCCTTTCTCTTAGCGGGAGTGGGAACACCGGGGAGCTGTTTTTT; cdr3_aa: CASSLSLSGSGNTGELFF
v_call: TRBV5-1; clone_size: NA; d_call: NA; j_call: TRBJ2-2; cdr3_nt: TGCGCCAGCAGCTTGGGATCTTCACCGGGACTTAACACCGGGGAGCTGTTTTTT; cdr3_aa: CASSLGSSPGLNTGELFF
v_call: TRBV24-1; clone_size: NA; d_call: TRBD1; j_call: TRBJ2-5; cdr3_nt: TGTGCCACCAGTGACGGACAGGGGCCTTGGAAGACCCAGTACTTC; cdr3_aa: CATSDGQGPWKTQYF
v_call: TRBV7-6; clone_size: NA; d_call: TRBD2; j_call: TRBJ2-7; cdr3_nt: TGTGCCAGCAGCCAAATAGCGGGAGTCAGCTCCTACGAGCAGTACTTC; cdr3_aa: CASSQIAGVSSYEQYF
v_call: TRBV19; clone_size: NA; d_call: TRBD1; j_call: TRBJ1-5; cdr3_nt: TGTGCCAGTAGTATCACAGGGGGCCCGGATCAGCCCCAGCATTTT; cdr3_aa: CASSITGGPDQPQHF
v_call: TRBV4-3; clone_size: NA; d_call: NA; j_call: TRBJ1-2; cdr3_nt: TGCGCCAGCAGCCAAGACCGCGGGGACTATGGCTACACCTTC; cdr3_aa: CASSQDRGDYGYTF
v_call: TRBV4-3; clone_size: NA; d_call: NA; j_call: TRBJ1-4; cdr3_nt: TGCGCCAGCAGCCAAGATCGGGGGAGGGACGAAAAACTGTTTTTT; cdr3_aa: CASSQDRGRDEKLFF
v_call: TRBV12-3/TRBV12-4; clone_size: NA; d_call: TRBD2; j_call: TRBJ2-5; cdr3_nt: TGTGCCAGCAGTTTACGGGGAGGGGAGACCCAGTACTTC; cdr3_aa: CASSLRGGETQYF
v_call: TRBV19; clone_size: NA; d_call: TRBD1; j_call: TRBJ2-2; cdr3_nt: TGTGCCAGTAATGCAGGGGGGAACACCGGGGAGCTGTTTTTT; cdr3_aa: CASNAGGNTGELFF
v_call: TRBV29-1; clone_size: NA; d_call: NA; j_call: TRBJ1-3; cdr3_nt: TGCAGCGTTGGTAGGGGTGCCGGAAACACCATATATTTT; cdr3_aa: CSVGRGAGNTIYF
v_call: TRBV2; clone_size: NA; d_call: TRBD2; j_call: TRBJ2-3; cdr3_nt: TGTGCCAGCCGGGGGACTACTCTAAACACAGATACGCAGTATTTT; cdr3_aa: CASRGTTLNTDTQYF
v_call: TRBV19; clone_size: few; d_call: TRBD1; j_call: TRBJ1-5; cdr3_nt: TGTGCCAGTAAGAGGGACAGGGCTAGCAATCAGCCCCAGCATTTT; cdr3_aa: CASKRDRASNQPQHF
v_call: TRBV28; clone_size: NA; d_call: NA; j_call: TRBJ2-7; cdr3_nt: TGTGCCAGCAGTTTACCGGACAGCTACGAGCAGTACTTC; cdr3_aa: CASSLPDSYEQYF
v_call: TRBV6-5; clone_size: NA; d_call: NA; j_call: TRBJ2-3; cdr3_nt: TGTGCCAGCATTTCCCCGGGGGCAGATACGCAGTATTTT; cdr3_aa: CASISPGADTQYF
v_call: TRBV12-3/TRBV12-4; clone_size: NA; d_call: NA; j_call: TRBJ2-7; cdr3_nt: TGTGCCAGCACCACAACCCCGGGCTACGAGCAGTACTTC; cdr3_aa: CASTTTPGYEQYF